This TCR beta chain derives from a study of Ad26.COV2.S vaccination and SARS-CoV-2 variants. About the study: Into the muscle, Ad26.COV2.S was dosed once or twice, 56 days apart. Study findings and constraints: Non-spike TCR breadth showed similarity between vaccine and placebo recipients.

Comments on this clone: Antigen: not known.

Produced via immunoSEQ multiplex PCR; TCRdb's table is partial and in-frame only. There are roughly 700,000 clones in the sample; 80% to 90% occur only once, and approximately 1.5% lies in the top ten. The CDR3 is made up of 17 amino acids. Per the germline V gene, CDR1 is MGHDK and CDR2 is SYGVNS. The V gene end was trimmed by 5 bases and the J gene end by 4 bases; junction bases not matched to a gene: 11. This sample's treatment: roughly 20 received Ad26.COV2.S at low or high dose, single or two shots; about five received placebo; per-sample allocation not given. Sampling was performed 63 days after the first vaccine or placebo injection. Donation came from an adult in Boston who was aged 18-55 years. It was Wuhan-strain SARS-CoV-2 spike that the Ad26 vaccine vector expressed.

The sample here was peripheral blood, taken in a trial of Ad26.COV2.S vaccine versus placebo. This chain joins TRBV25-1 and TRBJ2-1; 10 bases match TRBD1. The clonotype was recovered from a person between 18 and 65 years old who received the Ad26.COV2.S COVID-19 vaccine or a placebo. DNA for the CDR3: TGTGCCAGCAGTCCCGGGACAGGGGTCAATCTTTACAATGAGCAGTTCTTC. The encoded protein is CASSPGTGVNLYNEQFF.